One sample yielded the 25 T cell receptor beta chains listed below, sequenced in a study of long-term antiretroviral therapy in people with HIV. With survey level as its setting, the immunoSEQ assay was v3.0. Using immunoSEQ multiplex PCR, the repertoire was profiled, and TCRdb retains in-frame clones only, with some absent. Of fewer than 30,000 clones in the sample, 95% were seen once. The sequences come from unsorted PBMCs, collected 5.3 years after starting antiretroviral therapy. The source is a man aged 25-45 years with HIV.

The rearrangement joins TRBV7-9 to TRBJ2-5, with 7 nucleotides matching TRBD2. Trimming removed 3 bases from V and 5 bases from J; junction bases left unmatched: 3. Germline V CDR1 and CDR2: SEHNR, FQNEAQ (reference sequence). The CDR3 runs to 13 residues. The CDR3 sequence is CASSFELAETQYF. The CDR3 DNA sequence: TGTGCCAGCAGCTTCGAACTAGCGGAGACCCAGTACTTC.

This clone is a singleton in its sample. The genes are TRBV2 and TRBJ2-2; maybe TRBD1 (6 bases). Per germline, CDR1 SNHLY and CDR2 FYNNEI. CDR3 size: 15 residues. The ends were cut back, 5 bases at V and 2 bases at J, with 12 bases in the middle. As DNA, the CDR3 is TGTGCCAGCAGTATGGACAGAGCAAACACCGGGGAGCTGTTTTTT. This gives the protein CASSMDRANTGELFF.

V is TRBV4-1 and J is TRBJ1-6; tentatively, D is TRBD1 (5 bases). V was clipped by 4 bases and J by 7 bases, with 17 bases between them. The germline V gene has CDR1 MGHRA and CDR2 YSYEKL. This CDR3 has 16 amino acids. The CDR3 reads CASSLFSQDHNSPLHF. The CDR3, as DNA: TGCGCCAGCAGCCTTTTTTCACAGGATCACAATTCACCCCTCCACTTT.

This clone was detected only once. This CDR3 is CAITGPLTDTQYF. CDR3 DNA: TGTGCCATCACGGGGCCCCTCACAGATACGCAGTATTTT. The chain joins TRBV10-3 to TRBJ2-3; the D gene could be TRBD1 or TRBD2 (5 bases each). In germline, CDR1 is ENHRY, CDR2 SYGVKD. V lost 7 bases to trimming and J lost 2 bases, with 10 bases between them. This CDR3 is 13 amino acids long.

The chain employs TRBV28 and TRBJ2-7; TRBD1 matches at 7 bases. This CDR3 is built from 12 residues. J was trimmed by 5 bases and V by 6 bases; bases with no gene match: 4. In germline, CDR1 is MDHEN, CDR2 SYDVKM. In DNA, the CDR3 is TGTGCCAGCAGCACGACAGGGAACGAGCAGTACTTC. Its protein is CASSTTGNEQYF.

V is TRBV4-1 and J is TRBJ2-7; no firm D call. The germline V gene encodes CDR1 MGHRA and CDR2 YSYEKL. V was clipped by 1 base and J by 5 bases, with 15 bases between them. The CDR3 contains 15 residues. CDR3 protein: CASSQVTGPIHEQYF. Written as DNA, the CDR3 is TGCGCCAGCAGCCAAGTGACGGGCCCCATCCACGAGCAGTACTTC.

The chain is built from TRBV15 and TRBJ2-1; possibly TRBD1 for D (5 bases). Germline CDR1 and CDR2: LNHNV and YYDKDF (reference sequence). The V end was cut by 1 base, the J end by 6 bases, with 10 bases between. CDR3 length: 14 amino acids. The CDR3 bases are TGTGCCACCAGCAGAGGATGGGGCGGCAATGAGCAGTTCTTC. Encoded protein: CATSRGWGGNEQFF.

This chain joins TRBV7-2 and TRBJ2-3; D remains unclear. The length of the CDR3 is 13 residues. V lost 4 bases, J lost 1 base, and 6 bases lay in between. Germline CDR1 SGHTA, CDR2 FQGNSA. The CDR3 sequence is CASSSVGTDTQYF. For the CDR3, the DNA is TGTGCCAGCAGCTCCGTGGGCACAGATACGCAGTATTTT. Full variable domain (outside the CDR3, taken from reference TRBV7-2 and TRBJ2-3): GAGVSQSPSNKVTEKGKDVELRCDPISGHTALYWYRQSLGQGLEFLIYFQGNSAPDKSGLPSDRFSAERTGGSVSTLTIQRTQQEDSAVYLCASSSVGTDTQYFGPGTRLTVL.

The count of this clone is one. V gene TRBV9 combines with J gene TRBJ2-3, with D possibly matching TRBD1 (6 bases). The CDR3 extends over 13 amino acids. Germline V CDR1 and CDR2: SGDLS, YYNGEE. V shed 3 bases and J shed 5 bases, with 10 bases lying between them. CDR3 sequence (DNA): TGTGCCAGCAGCGCCGGACAGCTAGATACGCAGTATTTT. Amino acid sequence: CASSAGQLDTQYF.

The chain recombines TRBV30 with TRBJ2-7; weak D call: TRBD1 (5 bases). Germline assignment: CDR1 GTSNPN and CDR2 SVGIG (reference sequence). The CDR3 has 13 residues. V lost 4 bases and J lost 2, with 12 bases in between. CDR3 amino acids: CAWKQAAAYEQYF. In DNA, the CDR3 is TGTGCCTGGAAACAGGCCGCCGCCTACGAGCAGTACTTC.

This clone appeared a single time. This chain links TRBV30 with TRBJ1-6; D possibly corresponds to TRBD1 (6 bases). Germline CDR1 is GTSNPN and CDR2 is SVGIG (reference sequence). The CDR3 covers 14 residues. V lost 3 bases and J 6 bases, leaving 12 bases between the germline ends. The CDR3 region has the DNA TGTGCCTGGAGGGTCAAAGGGGGTAATTCACCCCTCCACTTT. Protein product: CAWRVKGGNSPLHF.

The V and J genes are TRBV9 and TRBJ2-1; D gene unclear. The germline V gene has CDR1 SGDLS and CDR2 YYNGEE. V was pared by 2 bases and J by 9 bases, with 15 bases between. CDR3 length equals 14 residues. CDR3 region: CASSVLRTSTEQFF. CDR3 DNA: TGTGCCAGCAGCGTCCTTAGAACCAGCACTGAGCAGTTCTTC.

The chain links TRBV7-3 to TRBJ2-5; 10 positions match TRBD1. Germline values: CDR1 SGHTA, CDR2 FQGTGA. Germline trimming cut 0 bases from V and 4 bases from J; bases unmatched to any gene: 2. This CDR3 has 15 residues. The CDR3 bases are TGTGCCAGCAGCTTAACCGGGACAGGGGTAGAGACCCAGTACTTC. Amino acid sequence: CASSLTGTGVETQYF.

The V and J genes are TRBV11-2 and TRBJ2-7; D uncertain. CDR1 and CDR2 (germline): SGHAT, FQNNGV. The CDR3 is 13 amino acids. V lost 5 bases, J lost 4 bases, and 12 bases lay in between. CDR3 sequence reads: CASSQASSYEQYF. The DNA of the CDR3 is TGTGCCAGCAGCCAAGCGTCAAGTTACGAGCAGTACTTC.

This sequence joins TRBV2 and TRBJ1-2; D is undetermined. Per germline, CDR1 SNHLY and CDR2 FYNNEI. This CDR3 is 12 amino acids long. V gave up 10 bases and J gave up 8 bases, with 17 bases separating them. The CDR3 bases are TGTGCCACCCCTTACCCGGGGAAAGGCTACACCTTC. Its protein product is CATPYPGKGYTF.

The rearrangement links TRBV30 to TRBJ1-2; D perhaps matches TRBD1 (5 bases). Germline assignment: CDR1 GTSNPN and CDR2 SVGIG (reference sequence). CDR3 size: 13 residues. V lost 0 bases, J lost 5 bases, and 10 bases lay in between. DNA of the CDR3: TGTGCCTGGAGTGTACCAGGGAAGTATGGCTACACCTTC. This codes for CAWSVPGKYGYTF.

The rearrangement joins TRBV7-2 to TRBJ2-3; the D is unclear. Germline values: CDR1 SGHTA, CDR2 FQGNSA. This CDR3 has 12 residues. The V and J ends lost 3 bases and 0 bases respectively, with 1 base between them. CDR3 sequence: CASSLSTDTQYF. CDR3 in DNA: TGTGCCAGCAGCTTGAGCACAGATACGCAGTATTTT.

The chain carries TRBV29-1 and TRBJ2-1; 7 nucleotides line up with TRBD1. With V trimmed by 2 bases and J by 5 bases, 0 bases remained unmatched. CDR1 and CDR2 (germline): SQVTM, ANQGSEA. The CDR3 consists of 12 residues. DNA for the CDR3: TGCAGCGTTGAAACAGGGGACAATGAGCAGTTCTTC. It translates to CSVETGDNEQFF.

The chain has TRBV2 and TRBJ2-3; 9 bases align to TRBD2. From germline, CDR1 is SNHLY and CDR2 FYNNEI. This CDR3 is 14 amino acids long. The ends lost 7 bases at V and 0 bases at J; junction bases unmatched: 2. The CDR3 reads CASTAGGSTDTQYF. As DNA, the CDR3 is TGTGCCAGCACGGCGGGAGGGAGCACAGATACGCAGTATTTT.

The chain joins TRBV27 to TRBJ1-5; D is unclear. The CDR3 has 15 residues. Trimming left V 1 base short and J 1 base short, with 8 bases between. Germline-derived CDR1 and CDR2 are MNHEY and SMNVEV (reference sequence). The CDR3 sequence: CASSLYLGSNQPQHF. DNA for the CDR3: TGTGCCAGCAGTTTATACCTAGGGAGCAATCAGCCCCAGCATTTT.

The chain uses TRBV2 and TRBJ2-7; TRBD1 agrees at 7 bases. Germline CDR1 is SNHLY and CDR2 is FYNNEI. The CDR3 has 14 residues. Unmatched junction bases numbered 8, after V lost 6 bases and J lost 3 bases. The CDR3 DNA reads as TGTGCCAGCAGCGACGGACAGGCCTTCTACGAGCAGTACTTC. This codes for CASSDGQAFYEQYF. The full variable domain, in which reference TRBV2 and TRBJ2-7 provide the parts outside the CDR3, is EPEVTQTPSHQVTQMGQEVILRCVPISNHLYFYWYRQILGQKVEFLVSFYNNEISEKSEIFDDQFSVERPDGSNFTLKIRSTKLEDSAMYFCASSDGQAFYEQYFGPGTRLTVT.

This chain links TRBV5-1 with TRBJ1-2; TRBD1 matches at 10 bases. The CDR3 totals 14 residues. The V gene's germline CDR1 is SGHRS and CDR2 YFSETQ. V dropped 2 bases and J dropped 7; count of bases not matched to a gene: 5. The CDR3 DNA reads as TGCGCCAGCAGCTTTGGGGGACAGGGGCTTGGCTACACCTTC. It yields the protein CASSFGGQGLGYTF. Drawing the rest from reference TRBV5-1 and TRBJ1-2, the complete variable domain is KAGVTQTPRYLIKTRGQQVTLSCSPISGHRSVSWYQQTPGQGLQFLFEYFSETQRNKGNFPGRFSGRQFSNSRSEMNVSTLELGDSALYLCASSFGGQGLGYTFGSGTRLTVV.

This sequence joins TRBV10-3 and TRBJ2-3; D call uncertain. The CDR3 runs 12 residues. Germline-derived CDR1 and CDR2 are ENHRY and SYGVKD. Trimming removed 0 bases from V and 3 bases from J, with 1 base in between. Here the CDR3 DNA reads TGTGCCATCAGTGAGTCAACAGATACGCAGTATTTT. Its protein is CAISESTDTQYF.

The CDR3 loop reads CASSLSGAGTDTQYF. CDR3 in DNA: TGTGCCAGCAGCTTAAGCGGGGCAGGCACAGATACGCAGTATTTT. The chain carries TRBV7-3 and TRBJ2-3; D is perhaps TRBD2 (6 bases). Trimming left V 1 base short and J 1 base short, with 9 bases between. The germline V gene encodes CDR1 SGHTA and CDR2 FQGTGA. The CDR3 sequence is 15 residues long.

The genes are TRBV6-1 and TRBJ2-7; D is unresolved. Per the germline V gene, CDR1 is MNHNS and CDR2 is SASEGT. CDR3 size: 11 residues. Trimming stripped 3 bases from V and 4 bases from J, with 4 bases between. CDR3 loop: CASSDHYEQYF. The DNA for the CDR3 is TGTGCCAGCAGTGATCATTACGAGCAGTACTTC.